The clone carrying this T cell receptor beta chain was observed many times. Antigen: not known. TCRdb reanalysed the reads using MiXCR and keeps one entry per CDR3 protein. The sample has roughly 990,000 distinct CDR3 sequences, approximately 31% seen once. CDR1 is MNHEY and CDR2 is SMNVEV in the germline V gene (reference sequence). V gave up 5 bases and J gave up 4 bases; unmatched junction bases: 13. The CDR3 runs to 16 residues. The source of the sample is a study of T cell repertoires in cytomegalovirus infection. Study context: Both a matching HLA type and CMV infection were indicated by public TCR beta signatures.

General study results and limits: Summed public TCR beta family frequency identified CMV carriers bearing the relevant HLA.

V gene TRBV27 combines with J gene TRBJ1-2, with 7 bases aligning to TRBD1. The specimen comprised cultured CD8+ T cells from PBMCs, sampled from culture after CMV antigen stimulation. This receptor was identified in a human donor in good health (CMV status not recorded). Some clones in this sample may be carry-over from other donors' samples. Here the CDR3 DNA reads TGTGCCAGCAGTCCGACACACAGGGGAAGTAGCTATGGCTACACCTTC. Residues: CASSPTHRGSSYGYTF.